Included here is one TCR beta chain sequence, with context. The data derive from a study of cytomegalovirus exposure and HLA in healthy donors. Germline lookup yields CDR1 SGHKS and CDR2 YYEKEE (reference sequence). There are 14 residues in the CDR3. V dropped 1 base and J dropped 6; count of bases not matched to a gene: 2. A multiplex PCR was run with 60 Vbeta primers and 13 Jbeta primers. Sequencing was performed with immunoSEQ multiplex PCR; in TCRdb, only in-frame clones are kept and a portion is missing. The repertoire includes more than 130,000 clones, about three quarters of them detected once, and around 14% sits in the top ten.

The rearrangement links TRBV5-5 to TRBJ2-3; TRBD1 matches at 10 bases. Input material: PBMCs. The source of this sequence is a human donor in good health. The CDR3 sequence: CASSLRDRGDTQYF. CDR3 DNA: TGTGCCAGCAGCTTGAGGGACAGGGGCGATACGCAGTATTTT.